This T cell receptor (beta chain) stems from a study of OX40 agonist ivuxolimab in advanced cancers. Study-level background: Earlier anti-PD-1, anti-PD-L1 or anti-CTLA-4 therapy was permitted; less than 50% had received some. Three patients, one with hepatocellular carcinoma and two with cutaneous melanoma, achieved partial responses.

This clone is a singleton in its sample. What it binds is not known. Overall study results and limits: Clonal expansion among partial responders at 0.1-3.0 mg/kg ranked near the lowest. CD4+ and CD8+ blood T cells expanded clonally by week 6 at 0.1 to 3.0 mg/kg.

Repertoires were generated with immunoSEQ multiplex PCR, while TCRdb's copy carries only in-frame clones and drops some. The data show over 50,000 clones, 82% seen once. Sequenced here: CD4+ or CD8+ T cells sorted from blood, sampled in a trial of the OX40 agonist ivuxolimab. The clonotype was recovered from an adult with an advanced solid tumor such as melanoma, head and neck, liver or kidney cancer.

CDR3 bases: TGTGCCGGACAACGCCCGGTCTATCCCAGGGGGCAGTACTCCTACGAGCAGTACTTC. Its protein product is CAGQRPVYPRGQYSYEQYF. This chain uses TRBV21-1 with TRBJ2-7; the D call TRBD1 from the table was never checked on the DNA. TRBV21-1 is shown as a pseudogene. The CDR3 consists of 19 residues.